The 2 T cell receptor beta chains reported below all come from one sample, sequenced in a study of blood T cell repertoires in COVID-19. Data came from immunoSEQ multiplex PCR; TCRdb stores just in-frame clones and leaves some out. The profile shows about 49,000 clones, roughly 82% of them singletons. The sequenced material came from peripheral blood. All receptors derive from a woman in her fifties or sixties with acute or convalescent COVID-19.

V usage is TRBV23-1 and J usage is TRBJ1-2; 8 bases fit TRBD1. Being an ORF, TRBV23-1 has a function that is uncertain. Unmatched junction bases numbered 7, after V lost 0 bases and J lost 4 bases. This CDR3 contains 16 residues. This chain's CDR3 is CASSQSSGGFGYGYTF. CDR3 DNA: TGCGCCAGCAGTCAATCGTCAGGGGGCTTTGGCTATGGCTACACCTTC.

The chain links TRBV30 to TRBJ2-4, with a weak D call TRBD1 (5 bases). Germline V gene sequence: CDR1 GTSNPN, CDR2 SVGIG (reference sequence). V was shortened by 4 bases and J by 0 bases, with 13 bases between the two germline ends. The CDR3 loop spans 15 amino acids. The CDR3 bases are TGTGCCTGGAATCGCCAGGGCCTAGCCAAAAACATTCAGTACTTC. Encoded protein: CAWNRQGLAKNIQYF. The full variable domain, rest sourced from reference TRBV30 and TRBJ2-4, is SQTIHQWPATLVQPVGSPLSLECTVEGTSNPNLYWYRQAAGRGLQLLFYSVGIGQISSEVPQNLSASRPQDRQFILSSKKLLLSDSGFYLCAWNRQGLAKNIQYFGAGTRLSVL.